This T cell receptor beta chain was identified in a study of blood T cell repertoires in COVID-19 (TCRdb year 2020). Regarding the study in general: Samples covering the acute and convalescent phases of COVID-19 were provided by collaborators in the United States, Italy and Spain. The material from the prospective study consisted of cDNA or gDNA derived from T cells, B-cell-depleted T cells, or PBMCs. Deeply sampled blood TCRbeta repertoires from subjects exposed to, actively infected with, or recovered from COVID-19 were included in the dataset. The repertoires were made available in a free public database intended to serve as a resource for research on the immune response to SARS-CoV-2. Samples were obtained from the ongoing ImmuneRACE study (first 160 participants) and from roughly 1,300 subjects provided by 6 global collaborators. Nearly every sample came with metadata listing a de-identified subject ID, COVID-19 status, age in years and sex. Where HLA class I and class II types were available, the types were taken from metadata supplied by the sample provider, not from assay-based typing.

Of note for this clone: Its specific antigen is unknown. The germline gene is not matched at one end of the junction; a read error may be the cause.

What the authors observed across the whole study: How much clinical and demographic metadata was included differed by source and by participant, and the metadata was provided uncurated.

Collaborating institutions collected whole blood in K2EDTA tubes following their own protocols. Collaborator samples were shipped for TCRbeta analysis as frozen whole blood, isolated PBMCs, or DNA extracted from either sample type. TCRbeta CDR3 regions were amplified from genomic DNA using the immunoSEQ Assay, a bias-controlled multiplex PCR. Processing in the source paper ran as follows. Within the assay, amplification of reference gene primers was used to estimate how many nucleated cells each sample contained. To quantify the absolute abundance of each unique TCRbeta CDR3 rearrangement, sequence reads were collapsed and filtered. For each sample, productive Simpson clonality was calculated as the square root of Simpson's diversity index across productive rearrangements. Drawn from immuneACCESS, this table holds only the in-frame rearrangements with V and J called that TCRdb kept. Clones are partly lost; checked studies trace under half to an unresolved V gene and leave the rest unexplained. That table supplies the V and J calls and clone size; D and trimming were determined from the DNA. This sample gives fewer than 75,000 clones in total; 60% to 80% of them show up just once. The biggest ten clones account for around 5.9% of the sample.

The CDR3, from cysteine to phenylalanine, totals 14 residues. Solely the CDR3 DNA is kept, with 42 bases framed from the first base. The germline V gene yields MNHEY for CDR1 and SVGEGT for CDR2. The V and J genes are TRBV6-2 or TRBV6-3 and TRBJ2-4; the junction holds 7 bases that match TRBD1. This sequence originates from a woman in her fifties or sixties with acute or convalescent COVID-19. Sequenced input: peripheral blood. The nucleotide sequence is TGTGCCAGCAGCTATCCCCCTTCTCGGGACAGATTGAACTTC. Translated, it gives CASSYPPSRDRLNF.